Shown below are 17 T cell receptor beta chains from a single sample sequenced in a study of regulatory T cells in long-lasting Graves disease. Stated time point: newly diagnosed GD, antithyroid drugs for less than 3 months. The authors made the TCR library using RNA they extracted from PBMCs. For TCR beta, libraries came from iRepertoire HTBI primers and Arm-PCR of CDR3 regions. TCRdb re-derived calls from the multiplex PCR reads in MiXCR, one entry per CDR3 protein. The sample carries a few hundred thousand distinct CDR3 sequences, about 15% recorded once. The data also belong to a second study, concerning T cells in Graves' hyperthyroidism and ophthalmopathy.

The material sequenced was peripheral blood mononuclear cells (PBMCs), taken at new diagnosis, from a patient treated with antithyroid drugs. The receptors stem from a woman between 40 and 55 years old with Graves disease.

Many counts were recorded for this clonotype. The chain carries TRBV12-3 or TRBV12-4 and TRBJ2-2; either TRBD1 or TRBD2 may fit D (5 bases each). Trimming took off 2 bases at V and 2 bases at J, with 12 bases between the two ends. This CDR3 is 16 amino acids long. The CDR3 DNA reads as TGTGCCAGCAGTTTAAACTGGGACCTCAACACCGGGGAGCTGTTTTTT. Its translation is CASSLNWDLNTGELFF.

This clonotype was counted only a few times. One end of the junction does not line up with germline, which may come from a read error. The rearrangement joins TRBV25-1 to TRBJ2-1; TRBD2 matches 7 bases. The CDR3 has 14 residues. Germline assignment: CDR1 MGHDK and CDR2 SYGVNS. CDR3 DNA: TGTGCCAGCAGTGAATCGGGGGGTTACAATGAGCAGCTCTTC. This encodes CASSESGGYNEQLF.

In this sample, this clonotype turned up many times. CDR3 DNA: TGTGCCAGCAGCTTAGAAGGACGGCTTGAAGCTTTCTTT. Translated: CASSLEGRLEAFF. The chain uses TRBV13 and TRBJ1-1; D remains unclear. Germline V lookup: CDR1 PRHDT, CDR2 FYEKMQ (reference sequence). This CDR3 contains 13 residues. Trimming shortened V by 1 base and J by 7 bases, and 10 bases separated the two germline ends.

In its sample, this clonotype was seen many times. The rearrangement uses TRBV7-2 and TRBJ1-1; 8 positions agree with TRBD1. The CDR3 length is 14 residues. V was pared by 5 bases and J by 3 bases, with 5 bases of the junction left unmatched. Germline lookup yields CDR1 SGHTA and CDR2 FQGNSA. This chain's CDR3 is CASSRDRWDTEAFF. CDR3 nucleotide sequence: TGTGCCAGCAGCAGGGACAGGTGGGACACTGAAGCTTTCTTT.

The chain uses TRBV19 and TRBJ2-2, with D tentatively TRBD1 or TRBD2 (5 bases each). Germline V lookup: CDR1 LNHDA, CDR2 SQIVND (reference sequence). This CDR3 has 15 amino acids. V was trimmed by 5 bases and J by 2 bases, leaving 12 bases between them. This CDR3 reads CASSSFGTNTGELFF. CDR3 DNA sequence: TGTGCCAGTAGTTCCTTTGGGACCAACACCGGGGAGCTGTTTTTT.

This chain joins TRBV9 and TRBJ2-1; 7 bases fit TRBD2. The CDR3 loop spans 15 amino acids. Germline trimming cut 0 bases from V and 5 bases from J; bases unmatched to any gene: 5. Germline V gives CDR1 SGDLS, CDR2 YYNGEE. CDR3 in amino acids: CASSVGGSQNNEQFF. CDR3 DNA: TGTGCCAGCAGCGTAGGCGGGAGTCAAAACAATGAGCAGTTCTTC.

The sample holds a few counts of this clonotype. J is TRBJ1-5 and V is TRBV11-2; the D is unclear. Germline CDR1 is SGHAT and CDR2 is FQNNGV. This CDR3 has 14 residues. V lost 3 bases to trimming and J lost 5 bases, with 11 bases between them. The CDR3 spells CASSFAGLHQPQHF. The CDR3 DNA follows: TGTGCCAGCAGCTTCGCGGGCCTGCATCAGCCCCAGCATTTT.

Concerning this clonotype itself: A read error is possible here, since a much larger clone lies one base away. This rearrangement joins TRBV6-2 or TRBV6-3 to TRBJ2-7, with 8 bases fitting TRBD1. The CDR3 is made up of 18 amino acids. J was trimmed by 4 bases and V by 2 bases; bases with no gene match: 16. Per germline, CDR1 MNHEY and CDR2 SVGEGT. Here the CDR3 DNA reads TGTGCCAGCAGTTACGCAGTTGGCCGGACAGGGTCGGGATACGAGCAGTACTTC. It specifies CASSYAVGRTGSGYEQYF.

The CDR3 here is CARTNEQFF. The CDR3 DNA sequence: TGTGCCAGGACCAATGAGCAGTTCTTC. This chain joins TRBV19 and TRBJ2-1; D uncertain. The germline V gene has CDR1 LNHDA and CDR2 SQIVND (reference sequence). CDR3 length: 9 amino acids. Trimming removed 9 bases at V and 6 bases at J, with 3 bases between.

The chain carries TRBV24-1 and TRBJ1-2; no definite D call. The CDR3 spans 11 residues. The V and J ends lost 1 base and 8 bases respectively, with 4 bases between them. The germline V gene has CDR1 KGHDR and CDR2 SFDVKD. CDR3 coding DNA: TGTGCCACCAGTGATTTTGCCGGCTACACCTTC. Protein product: CATSDFAGYTF.

At least ten counts were recorded for this clonotype. The chain joins TRBV15 to TRBJ1-4, with D hard to call. The ends were cut back, 1 base at V and 5 bases at J, with 14 bases in the middle. Germline CDR1 is LNHNV and CDR2 is YYDKDF (reference sequence). The CDR3 spans 16 residues. The CDR3 protein is CATSRVSRRLNEKLFF. In DNA, the CDR3 is TGTGCCACCAGCAGAGTCTCTCGACGGCTCAATGAAAAACTGTTTTTT.

This clonotype was picked up many times. The rearrangement links TRBV24-1 to TRBJ2-7; 7 bases fit TRBD1. Germline loops: CDR1 KGHDR, CDR2 SFDVKD. This CDR3 has 16 residues. V gave up 4 bases and J gave up 6 bases; unmatched junction bases: 14. CDR3 sequence reads: CATSDRAGGQVTEQYF. The CDR3 bases are TGTGCCACCAGTGACCGCGCGGGCGGACAGGTGACCGAGCAGTACTTC.

This clonotype was seen only a few times. V gene TRBV19 combines with J gene TRBJ2-1; no clear D. Per germline, CDR1 LNHDA and CDR2 SQIVND (reference sequence). This CDR3 is 20 amino acids long. The V end was cut by 1 base, the J end by 3 bases, with 25 bases between. The CDR3 loop reads CASSIVGTPLTLLFYNEQFF. The CDR3 DNA sequence: TGTGCCAGTAGTATAGTCGGTACGCCACTAACCTTACTTTTCTACAATGAGCAGTTCTTC. The variable domain in full, with the rest retrieved from reference TRBV19 and TRBJ2-1, is DGGITQSPKYLFRKEGQNVTLSCEQNLNHDAMYWYRQDPGQGLRLIYYSQIVNDFQKGDIAEGYSVSREKKESFPLTVTSAQKNPTAFYLCASSIVGTPLTLLFYNEQFFGPGTRLTVL.

The rearrangement joins TRBV18 to TRBJ1-1, with 7 bases that match TRBD1. Germline CDR1 KGHSH, CDR2 LQKENI. This CDR3 region has 16 residues. Germline trimming cut 2 bases from V and 2 bases from J; bases unmatched to any gene: 8. DNA for the CDR3: TGTGCCAGCTCACCAAAGGAAGCAGGGGGAAACACTGAAGCTTTCTTT. This encodes CASSPKEAGGNTEAFF.

This clonotype showed up many times. The chain uses TRBV12-3 or TRBV12-4 and TRBJ2-5, with TRBD1 as a possible D gene (6 bases). CDR3 size: 13 residues. V lost 4 bases and J lost 3, with 9 bases in between. The CDR3 nucleotides read TGTGCCAGCAGTTCCGGGACAAAAGAGACCCAGTACTTC. It specifies CASSSGTKETQYF.

This rearrangement joins TRBV11-2 to TRBJ2-1, with 10 nucleotides matching TRBD2. Germline CDR1 reads SGHAT; CDR2 reads FQNNGV. The CDR3 is 15 amino acids. The V and J ends lost 4 bases and 5 bases, in that order; junction bases with no gene match: 5. The CDR3 DNA reads as TGTGCCAGCAGCTCAGGGACTAGCGTGAACAATGAGCAGTTCTTC. It codes for CASSSGTSVNNEQFF. The full variable domain, completed using reference TRBV11-2 and TRBJ2-1, is EAGVAQSPRYKIIEKRQSVAFWCNPISGHATLYWYQQILGQGPKLLIQFQNNGVVDDSQLPKDRFSAERLKGVDSTLKIQPAKLEDSAVYLCASSSGTSVNNEQFFGPGTRLTVL.

The table lists this clonotype with a few counts. The gene calls are TRBV18 and TRBJ2-7; D may be TRBD1 (5 bases). Germline CDR1 and CDR2: KGHSH and LQKENI. The CDR3 is 15 residues long. V was cut by 3 bases and J by 3 bases, with 15 bases left in between. DNA for the CDR3: TGTGCCAGCTCACCCCCGGACATATCGGGCTACGAGCAGTACTTC. Protein product: CASSPPDISGYEQYF.